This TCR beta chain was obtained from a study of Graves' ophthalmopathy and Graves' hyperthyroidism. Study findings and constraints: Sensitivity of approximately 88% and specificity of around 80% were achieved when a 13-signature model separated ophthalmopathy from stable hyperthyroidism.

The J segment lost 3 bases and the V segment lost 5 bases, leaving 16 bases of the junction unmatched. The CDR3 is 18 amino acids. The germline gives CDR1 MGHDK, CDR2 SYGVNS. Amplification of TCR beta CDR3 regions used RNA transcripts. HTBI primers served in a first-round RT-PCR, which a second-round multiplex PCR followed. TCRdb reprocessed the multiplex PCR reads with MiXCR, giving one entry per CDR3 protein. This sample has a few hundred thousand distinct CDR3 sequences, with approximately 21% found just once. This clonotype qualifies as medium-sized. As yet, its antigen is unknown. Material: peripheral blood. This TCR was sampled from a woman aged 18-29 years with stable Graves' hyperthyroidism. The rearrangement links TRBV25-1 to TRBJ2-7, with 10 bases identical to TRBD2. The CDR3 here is CASSHGWTSGNINYEQYF. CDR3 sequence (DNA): TGTGCCAGCAGTCATGGGTGGACTAGCGGAAATATAAACTACGAGCAGTACTTC.